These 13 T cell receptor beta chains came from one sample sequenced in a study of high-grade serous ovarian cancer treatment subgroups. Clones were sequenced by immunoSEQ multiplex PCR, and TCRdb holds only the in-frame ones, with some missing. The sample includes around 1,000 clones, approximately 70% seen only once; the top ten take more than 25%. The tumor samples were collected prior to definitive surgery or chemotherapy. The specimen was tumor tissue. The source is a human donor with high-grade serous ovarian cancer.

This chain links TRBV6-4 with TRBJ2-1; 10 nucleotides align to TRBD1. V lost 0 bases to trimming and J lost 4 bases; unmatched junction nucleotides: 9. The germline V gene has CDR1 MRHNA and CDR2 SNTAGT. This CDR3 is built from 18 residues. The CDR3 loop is CASSDSRLGDRGYNEQFF. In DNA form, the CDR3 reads TGTGCCAGCAGTGACTCGCGTCTTGGGGACAGGGGATACAATGAGCAGTTCTTC.

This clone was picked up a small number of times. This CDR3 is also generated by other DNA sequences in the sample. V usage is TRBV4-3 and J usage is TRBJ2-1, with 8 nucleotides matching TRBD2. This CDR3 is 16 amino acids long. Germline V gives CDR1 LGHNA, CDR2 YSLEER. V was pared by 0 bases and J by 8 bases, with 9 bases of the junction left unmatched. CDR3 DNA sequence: TGCGCCAGCAGCCAAGATCGGAGCGGGAGCTTCCATGAGCAGTTCTTC. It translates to CASSQDRSGSFHEQFF.

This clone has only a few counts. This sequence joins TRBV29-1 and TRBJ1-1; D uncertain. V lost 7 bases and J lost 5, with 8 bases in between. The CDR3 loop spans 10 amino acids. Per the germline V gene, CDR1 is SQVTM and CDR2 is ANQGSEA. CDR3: CSGFRTEAFF. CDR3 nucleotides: TGCAGCGGCTTTAGGACTGAAGCTTTCTTT.

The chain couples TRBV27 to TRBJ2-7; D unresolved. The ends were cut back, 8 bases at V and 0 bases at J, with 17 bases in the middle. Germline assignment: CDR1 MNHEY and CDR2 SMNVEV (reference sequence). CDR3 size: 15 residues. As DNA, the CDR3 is TGTGCCAGCGCCCACGAGAGGCCTGGCTCCTACGAGCAGTACTTC. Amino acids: CASAHERPGSYEQYF.

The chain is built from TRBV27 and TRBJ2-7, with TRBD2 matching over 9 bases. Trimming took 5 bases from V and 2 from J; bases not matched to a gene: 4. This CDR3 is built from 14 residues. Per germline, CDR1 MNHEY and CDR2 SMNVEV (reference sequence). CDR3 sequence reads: CASSGREGPYEQYF. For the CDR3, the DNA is TGTGCCAGCAGTGGGCGGGAGGGCCCCTACGAGCAGTACTTC.

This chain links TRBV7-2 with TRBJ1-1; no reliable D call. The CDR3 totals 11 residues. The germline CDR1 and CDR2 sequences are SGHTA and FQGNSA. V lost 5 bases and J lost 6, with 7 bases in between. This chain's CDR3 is CASSQRSEAFF. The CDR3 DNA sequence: TGTGCCAGCAGCCAGCGGTCTGAAGCTTTCTTT.

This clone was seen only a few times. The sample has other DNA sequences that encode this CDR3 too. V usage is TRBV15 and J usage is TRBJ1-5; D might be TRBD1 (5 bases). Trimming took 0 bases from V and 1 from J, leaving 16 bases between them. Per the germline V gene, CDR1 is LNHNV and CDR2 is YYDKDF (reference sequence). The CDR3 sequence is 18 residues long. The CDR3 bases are TGTGCCACCAGCAGAGATACGGGGAAGGGGCTGAGCAATCAGCCCCAGCATTTT. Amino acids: CATSRDTGKGLSNQPQHF.

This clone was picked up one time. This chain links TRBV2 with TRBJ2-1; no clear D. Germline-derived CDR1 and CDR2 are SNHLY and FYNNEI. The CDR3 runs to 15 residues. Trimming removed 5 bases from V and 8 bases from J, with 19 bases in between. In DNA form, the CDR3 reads TGTGCCAGCAGTAAGGAGTCTAGAGGCGGTCATGAGCAGTTCTTC. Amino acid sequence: CASSKESRGGHEQFF.

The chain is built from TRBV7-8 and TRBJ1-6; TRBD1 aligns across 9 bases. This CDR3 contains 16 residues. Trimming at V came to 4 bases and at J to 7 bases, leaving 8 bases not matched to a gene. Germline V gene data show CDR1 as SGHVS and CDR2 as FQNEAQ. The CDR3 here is CASSYNTGGLNSPLHF. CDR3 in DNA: TGTGCCAGCAGCTACAATACAGGGGGCTTGAATTCACCCCTCCACTTT.

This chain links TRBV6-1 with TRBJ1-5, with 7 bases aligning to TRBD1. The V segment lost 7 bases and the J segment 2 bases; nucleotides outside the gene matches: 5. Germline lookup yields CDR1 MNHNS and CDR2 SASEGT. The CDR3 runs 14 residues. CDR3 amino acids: CASTTTGRNQPQHF. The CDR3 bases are TGTGCCAGCACCACGACAGGGCGCAATCAGCCCCAGCATTTT.

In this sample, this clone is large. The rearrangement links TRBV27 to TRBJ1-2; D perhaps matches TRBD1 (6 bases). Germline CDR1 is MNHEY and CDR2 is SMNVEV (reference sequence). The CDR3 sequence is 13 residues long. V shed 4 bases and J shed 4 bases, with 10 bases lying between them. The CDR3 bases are TGTGCCAGCAGTTCTGGACAGACCTATGGCTACACCTTC. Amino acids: CASSSGQTYGYTF.

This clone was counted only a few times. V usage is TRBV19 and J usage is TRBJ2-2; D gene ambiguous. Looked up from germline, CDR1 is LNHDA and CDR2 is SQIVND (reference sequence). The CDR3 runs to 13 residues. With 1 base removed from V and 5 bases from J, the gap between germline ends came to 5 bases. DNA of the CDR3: TGTGCCAGTAGTATAGGAATGACCGGGGAGCTGTTTTTT. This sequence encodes CASSIGMTGELFF.

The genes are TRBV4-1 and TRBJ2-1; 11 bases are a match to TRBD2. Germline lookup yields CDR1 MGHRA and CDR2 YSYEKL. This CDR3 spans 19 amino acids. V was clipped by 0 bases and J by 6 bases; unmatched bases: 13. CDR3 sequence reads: CASSQEKSVLAGARNEQFF. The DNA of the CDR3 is TGCGCCAGCAGCCAAGAGAAATCGGTACTAGCGGGAGCCCGCAATGAGCAGTTCTTC.